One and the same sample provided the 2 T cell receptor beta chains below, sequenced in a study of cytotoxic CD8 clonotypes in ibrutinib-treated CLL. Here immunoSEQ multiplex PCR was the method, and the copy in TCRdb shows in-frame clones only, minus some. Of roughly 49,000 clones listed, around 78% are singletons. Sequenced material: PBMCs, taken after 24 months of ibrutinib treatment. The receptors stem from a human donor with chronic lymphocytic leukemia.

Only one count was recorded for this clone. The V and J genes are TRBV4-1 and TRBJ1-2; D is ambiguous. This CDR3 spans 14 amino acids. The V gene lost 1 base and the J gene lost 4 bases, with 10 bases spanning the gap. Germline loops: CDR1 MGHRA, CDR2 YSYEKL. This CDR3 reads CASSQVMGPYGYTF. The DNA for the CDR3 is TGCGCCAGCAGCCAAGTGATGGGCCCCTATGGCTACACCTTC.

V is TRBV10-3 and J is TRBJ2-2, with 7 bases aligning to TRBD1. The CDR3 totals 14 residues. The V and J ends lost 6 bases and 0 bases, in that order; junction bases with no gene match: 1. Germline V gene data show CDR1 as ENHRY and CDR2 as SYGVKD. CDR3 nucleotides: TGTGCCATCAGGGGACAGTCGAACACCGGGGAGCTGTTTTTT. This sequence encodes CAIRGQSNTGELFF.